These 16 T cell receptor beta chains share one sample of origin, sequenced in a study of cytotoxic CD8 clonotypes in ibrutinib-treated CLL. Generated by immunoSEQ multiplex PCR, the TCRdb table keeps only in-frame clones and is missing some. The data show 150,000 to 200,000 clones, more than 75% seen once. This sample comprised PBMCs, obtained after 12 months of ibrutinib treatment. These receptors were obtained from a human donor with chronic lymphocytic leukemia.

The chain carries TRBV28 and TRBJ2-7, with 9 bases that match TRBD1. V shed 5 bases and J 4 bases; nucleotides not matched to a gene: 6. The CDR3 totals 14 residues. The germline gives CDR1 MDHEN, CDR2 SYDVKM. CDR3 sequence (DNA): TGTGCCAGCAGTCCCCGACAGGGGGGTTACGAGCAGTACTTC. Encoded protein: CASSPRQGGYEQYF.

The rearrangement joins TRBV6-6 to TRBJ2-1; D gene unclear. Trimming pared 5 bases from V and 5 bases from J, leaving 19 bases between. Germline lookup yields CDR1 MNHNY and CDR2 SVGAGI (reference sequence). The CDR3 is 16 residues long. CDR3 loop: CASSPGWRRDHNEQFF. The DNA for the CDR3 is TGTGCCAGCAGTCCCGGGTGGCGTCGAGATCACAATGAGCAGTTCTTC.

This chain uses TRBV6-1 with TRBJ1-2; TRBD1 is a possible D gene (5 bases). V gave up 5 bases and J gave up 5 bases, with 12 bases separating them. There are 13 residues in the CDR3. Germline-derived CDR1 and CDR2 are MNHNS and SASEGT. This CDR3 is CASSSTAAYGYTF. The CDR3 region has the DNA TGTGCCAGCAGTTCGACAGCCGCATATGGCTACACCTTC.

This chain uses TRBV15 with TRBJ2-3; D is tentatively TRBD1 or TRBD2 (6 bases each). V lost 1 base to trimming and J lost 2 bases, with 10 bases between them. Germline CDR1 and CDR2: LNHNV and YYDKDF (reference sequence). The CDR3 runs 15 residues. This CDR3 reads CATSRVGGLTDTQYF. In nucleotides, the CDR3 is TGTGCCACCAGCAGAGTAGGGGGACTCACAGATACGCAGTATTTT. Combining the CDR3 with reference TRBV15 and TRBJ2-3 gives the whole variable domain DAMVIQNPRYQVTQFGKPVTLSCSQTLNHNVMYWYQQKSSQAPKLLFHYYDKDFNNEADTPDNFQSRRPNTSFCFLDIRSPGLGDTAMYLCATSRVGGLTDTQYFGPGTRLTVL.

The V call is TRBV5-1, the J call TRBJ1-1; perhaps TRBD1 as D (5 bases). The germline gives CDR1 SGHRS, CDR2 YFSETQ. Trimming removed 4 bases from V and 5 bases from J, with 15 bases in between. There are 14 residues in the CDR3. In nucleotides, the CDR3 is TGCGCCAGCAGCCAAGGGGAAAGGGAAACTGAAGCTTTCTTT. Translating it yields CASSQGERETEAFF.

This clone was seen a handful of times. The chain recombines TRBV2 with TRBJ1-5; D might be TRBD1 (5 bases). The V gene lost 7 bases and the J gene lost 1 base, with 8 bases spanning the gap. Germline V gene sequence: CDR1 SNHLY, CDR2 FYNNEI. This CDR3 spans 13 amino acids. The CDR3, as DNA: TGTGCCAGCACAGGGCAGAGCAATCAGCCCCAGCATTTT. As protein: CASTGQSNQPQHF.

V and J are TRBV2 and TRBJ2-7, with 11 nucleotides matching TRBD2. CDR1 SNHLY and CDR2 FYNNEI come from the germline V gene. J was trimmed by 7 bases and V by 10 bases; bases with no gene match: 12. The length of the CDR3 is 14 residues. The CDR3 here is CAKSPSGGSGEQYF. DNA of the CDR3: TGTGCCAAATCCCCTAGCGGGGGGTCAGGGGAGCAGTACTTC.

The rearrangement links TRBV28 to TRBJ1-1, with D uncertain. Trimming pared 2 bases from V and 7 bases from J, leaving 17 bases between. Germline lookup yields CDR1 MDHEN and CDR2 SYDVKM. The CDR3 is made up of 15 amino acids. CDR3 sequence (DNA): TGTGCCAGCAGTTTAAGTGGTGGTGCGGCCAATGAAGCTTTCTTT. Its translation: CASSLSGGAANEAFF.

The V and J genes are TRBV6-6 and TRBJ2-7; 9 bases align to TRBD1. CDR1 is MNHNY, CDR2 SVGAGI, per germline (reference sequence). The CDR3 spans 11 residues. Trimming removed 2 bases from V and 11 bases from J; junction bases left unmatched: 1. CDR3 region: CASSYDRGKYF. The CDR3 region has the DNA TGTGCCAGCAGTTACGACAGGGGGAAGTACTTC.

The chain combines TRBV6-6 with TRBJ2-2; D unclear. V was shortened by 2 bases and J by 7 bases, with 14 bases between the two germline ends. The CDR3 is 15 residues long. Germline loops: CDR1 MNHNY, CDR2 SVGAGI (reference sequence). The DNA of the CDR3 is TGTGCCAGCAGTTACCAAGACCCGACCGGCGGGGAGCTGTTTTTT. Its protein product is CASSYQDPTGGELFF.

On this clone itself: One end of the junction does not line up with germline, which may come from a read error. This rearrangement joins TRBV11-2 to TRBJ2-6; D is unresolved. CDR1 is SGHAT and CDR2 is FQNNGV in the germline V gene. This CDR3 is 12 amino acids long. CDR3 residues: CASSLEASWPSF. The CDR3, as DNA: TGTGCCAGCAGCTTAGAGGCTTCCTGGCCCTCTTTC.

The chain is built from TRBV27 and TRBJ1-1, with 7 nucleotides matching TRBD1. Germline V gene sequence: CDR1 MNHEY, CDR2 SMNVEV (reference sequence). This CDR3 contains 14 residues. Trimming removed 4 bases from V and 4 bases from J; junction bases left unmatched: 6. The CDR3 DNA reads TGTGCCAGCAGTTCCAGGGGGGTGAGCACTGAAGCTTTCTTT. Its translation is CASSSRGVSTEAFF.

The chain employs TRBV21-1 and TRBJ2-7; the table assigns TRBD2, which was not confirmed against the DNA. TRBV21-1 is recorded as a pseudogene. This CDR3 is 16 amino acids long. CDR3 protein: CASSCRTSGGSYEQYF. CDR3 nucleotide sequence: TGTGCCAGCAGTTGCAGGACTAGCGGGGGCTCCTACGAGCAGTACTTC.

The genes are TRBV9 and TRBJ2-1; 9 bases are shared with TRBD2. Germline V lookup: CDR1 SGDLS, CDR2 YYNGEE. The CDR3 has 15 amino acids. The V gene end was trimmed by 8 bases and the J gene end by 0 bases; junction bases not matched to a gene: 6. Here the CDR3 reads CASTLSGSSYNEQFF. The CDR3 DNA follows: TGTGCCAGTACCCTTAGCGGGAGCTCCTACAATGAGCAGTTCTTC.

The chain links TRBV5-6 to TRBJ2-5, with a possible D match to TRBD2 (5 bases). This CDR3 is 15 amino acids long. Trimming removed 2 bases at V and 3 bases at J, with 14 bases between. Looked up from germline, CDR1 is SGHDT and CDR2 is YYEEEE. This chain's CDR3 is CASSLRSGLKETQYF. The DNA of the CDR3 is TGTGCCAGCAGCTTAAGGAGCGGTTTAAAAGAGACCCAGTACTTC. The variable domain in full, with the rest retrieved from reference TRBV5-6 and TRBJ2-5, is DAGVTQSPTHLIKTRGQQVTLRCSPKSGHDTVSWYQQALGQGPQFIFQYYEEEERQRGNFPDRFSGHQFPNYSSELNVNALLLGDSALYLCASSLRSGLKETQYFGPGTRLLVL.

The genes are TRBV19 and TRBJ2-1; TRBD1 matches at 9 bases. The CDR3 covers 14 residues. Germline CDR1 is LNHDA and CDR2 is SQIVND (reference sequence). V lost 5 bases, J lost 7 bases, and 6 bases stayed unmatched. The CDR3 region is CASSDRDRVNEQFF. The CDR3 DNA reads TGTGCCAGTAGTGACCGGGACAGGGTAAATGAGCAGTTCTTC.